This T cell receptor beta chain was observed in a study of early T cells in non-severe SARS-CoV-2 infection. Study information: Sequencing of bulk RNA from unsorted whole blood was done, without chain pairing.

Study observations and caveats: Private and CD4 specificities were missed by VDJdb matching, skewed to anti-spike CD8.

This clonotype was detected only a few times. Its cognate antigen is unknown. Each single cDNA molecule received a unique molecular identifier. MiXCR was run by TCRdb on the 5' RACE reads, yielding one entry per CDR3 protein. The sample includes tens of thousands of distinct CDR3 sequences, roughly a tenth of them seen just once. The CDR3 has 11 residues. The germline V gene encodes CDR1 SQVTM and CDR2 ANQGSEA. V lost 4 bases to trimming and J lost 7 bases, with 10 bases between them. The chain carries TRBV29-1 and TRBJ1-2; D may be TRBD1 (6 bases). Sequenced: whole blood. The TCR was taken from an adult who was a healthcare worker with PCR-confirmed SARS-CoV-2 infection or an uninfected control (not recorded which). The DNA of the CDR3 is TGCAGCGTTGCAGGGGAGCGTGGCTACACCTTC. This sequence encodes CSVAGERGYTF.